The 5 T cell receptor beta chains below were found in one sample sequenced in a study of blood T cell repertoires in COVID-19. TCRdb's table, derived via immunoSEQ multiplex PCR, lists solely in-frame clones and lacks some. The sample carries under 200,000 clones, around 80% recorded once. The sample comprised peripheral blood. The receptors originated from a woman in her 70s with COVID-19, enrolled during active disease.

J is TRBJ1-5 and V is TRBV3-1 (or the pseudogene TRBV3-2); 8 bases fit TRBD1. Germline lookup yields CDR1 LGHDT and CDR2 YNNKEL (reference sequence). The ends lost 2 bases at V and 10 bases at J; junction bases unmatched: 10. This CDR3 region has 15 residues. In DNA form, the CDR3 reads TGTGCCAGCAGCCAATCGACAGGGGCAGTGCGTCCCCAGCATTTT. It codes for CASSQSTGAVRPQHF.

This clone was counted only a few times. Written as DNA, the CDR3 is TGTGCCAGCAGCGGACAGGGGGCCCACGAGCAGTACTTC. This translates into CASSGQGAHEQYF. The V gene is TRBV6-5, the J gene TRBJ2-7; 11 bases map to TRBD1. The CDR3 is made up of 13 amino acids. V was clipped by 6 bases and J by 5 bases; unmatched bases: 3. Germline V gene sequence: CDR1 MNHEY, CDR2 SVGAGI.

The J gene is TRBJ2-7, the V gene TRBV27, with D perhaps matching TRBD2 (5 bases). Germline assignment: CDR1 MNHEY and CDR2 SMNVEV (reference sequence). The CDR3 runs to 16 residues. V lost 4 bases and J lost 2, with 18 bases in between. The DNA for the CDR3 is TGTGCCAGCAGTTCCCGGGATAGCGAACACCCCTACGAGCAGTACTTC. Amino acids: CASSSRDSEHPYEQYF.

The CDR3 sequence is CASRTALNTEAFF. The CDR3 DNA reads TGTGCCAGCAGAACAGCCTTGAACACTGAAGCTTTCTTT. The rearrangement uses TRBV6-6 and TRBJ1-1, with unresolved D. The CDR3 runs 13 residues. Germline CDR1 reads MNHNY; CDR2 reads SVGAGI (reference sequence). Deletions cut 6 bases from V and 0 bases from J, with 8 bases between.

The gene calls are TRBV3-1 (or the pseudogene TRBV3-2) and TRBJ1-1; D perhaps matches TRBD1 (5 bases). The CDR3 is 13 residues long. Germline V gene data show CDR1 as LGHDT and CDR2 as YNNKEL (reference sequence). V was shortened by 4 bases and J by 5 bases, with 11 bases between the two germline ends. CDR3 DNA: TGTGCCAGCAGCCGCTCGGGGGGGACTGAAGCTTTCTTT. Amino acids: CASSRSGGTEAFF.